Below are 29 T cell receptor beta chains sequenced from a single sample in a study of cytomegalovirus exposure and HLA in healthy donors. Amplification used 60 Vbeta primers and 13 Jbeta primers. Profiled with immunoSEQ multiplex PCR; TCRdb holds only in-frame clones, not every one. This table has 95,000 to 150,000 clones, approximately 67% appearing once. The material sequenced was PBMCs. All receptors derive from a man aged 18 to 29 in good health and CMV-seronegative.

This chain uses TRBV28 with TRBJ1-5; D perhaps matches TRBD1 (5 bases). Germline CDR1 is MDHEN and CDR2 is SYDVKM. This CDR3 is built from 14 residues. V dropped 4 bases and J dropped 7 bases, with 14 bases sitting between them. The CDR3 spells CASSYSGVGQPQHF. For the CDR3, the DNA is TGTGCCAGCAGTTATTCGGGGGTAGGACAGCCCCAGCATTTT.

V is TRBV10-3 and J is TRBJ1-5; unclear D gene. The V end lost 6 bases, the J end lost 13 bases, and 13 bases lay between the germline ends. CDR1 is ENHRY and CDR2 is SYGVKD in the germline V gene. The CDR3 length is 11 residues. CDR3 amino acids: CAISDSRVQHF. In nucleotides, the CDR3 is TGTGCCATCAGCGACTCCAGAGTGCAGCATTTT.

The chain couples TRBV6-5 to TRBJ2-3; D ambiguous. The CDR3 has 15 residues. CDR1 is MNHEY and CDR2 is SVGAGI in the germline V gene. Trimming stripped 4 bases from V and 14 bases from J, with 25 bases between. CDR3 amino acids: CASSFRTKPPPRLYF. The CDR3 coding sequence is TGTGCCAGCAGTTTCCGCACCAAACCCCCTCCTAGGTTGTATTTT.

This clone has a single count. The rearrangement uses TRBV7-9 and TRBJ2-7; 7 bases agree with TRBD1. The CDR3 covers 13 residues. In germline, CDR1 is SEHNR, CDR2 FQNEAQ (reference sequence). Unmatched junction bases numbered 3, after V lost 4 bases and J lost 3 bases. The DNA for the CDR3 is TGTGCCAGCAGCTCGGGACAGCTCTACGAGCAGTACTTC. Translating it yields CASSSGQLYEQYF.

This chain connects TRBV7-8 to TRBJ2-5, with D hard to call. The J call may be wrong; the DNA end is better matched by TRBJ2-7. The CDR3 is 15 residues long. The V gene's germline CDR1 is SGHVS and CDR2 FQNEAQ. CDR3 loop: CASSLELSSSYEQYF. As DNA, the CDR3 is TGTGCCAGCAGCTTAGAGCTATCGAGCTCCTACGAGCAGTACTTC.

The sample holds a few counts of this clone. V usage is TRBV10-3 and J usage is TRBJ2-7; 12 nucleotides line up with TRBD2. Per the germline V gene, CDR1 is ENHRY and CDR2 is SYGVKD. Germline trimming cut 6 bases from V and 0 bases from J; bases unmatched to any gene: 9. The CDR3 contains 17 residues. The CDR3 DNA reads TGTGCCATCAGCAAGAACCCTAGCGGGGGGGCCTCCTACGAGCAGTACTTC. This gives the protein CAISKNPSGGASYEQYF.

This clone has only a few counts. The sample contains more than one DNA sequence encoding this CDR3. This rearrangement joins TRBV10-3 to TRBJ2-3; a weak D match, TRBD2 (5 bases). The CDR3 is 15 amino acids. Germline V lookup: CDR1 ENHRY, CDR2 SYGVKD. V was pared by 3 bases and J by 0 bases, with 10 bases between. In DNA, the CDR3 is TGTGCCATCAGTGAACGGGAAGGGAGCACAGATACGCAGTATTTT. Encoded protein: CAISEREGSTDTQYF.

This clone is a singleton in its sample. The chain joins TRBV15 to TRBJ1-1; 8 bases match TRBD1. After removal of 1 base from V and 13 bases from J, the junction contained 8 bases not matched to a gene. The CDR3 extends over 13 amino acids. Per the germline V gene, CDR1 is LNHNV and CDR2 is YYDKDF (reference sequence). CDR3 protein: CATSRAPDRAGFF. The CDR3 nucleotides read TGTGCCACCAGCAGAGCTCCGGACAGGGCGGGTTTCTTT.

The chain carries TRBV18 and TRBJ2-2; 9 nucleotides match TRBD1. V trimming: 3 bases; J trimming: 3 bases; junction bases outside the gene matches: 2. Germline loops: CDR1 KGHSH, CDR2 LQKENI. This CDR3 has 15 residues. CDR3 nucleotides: TGTGCCAGCTCACCGCGGACAGGGGACACCGGGGAGCTGTTTTTT. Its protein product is CASSPRTGDTGELFF.

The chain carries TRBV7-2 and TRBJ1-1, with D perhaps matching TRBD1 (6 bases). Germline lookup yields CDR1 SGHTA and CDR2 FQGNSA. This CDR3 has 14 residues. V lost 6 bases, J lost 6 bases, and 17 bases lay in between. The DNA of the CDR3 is TGTGCCAGCAGTAACCTCTGGGGGCAATCTGAAGCTTTCTTT. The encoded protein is CASSNLWGQSEAFF.

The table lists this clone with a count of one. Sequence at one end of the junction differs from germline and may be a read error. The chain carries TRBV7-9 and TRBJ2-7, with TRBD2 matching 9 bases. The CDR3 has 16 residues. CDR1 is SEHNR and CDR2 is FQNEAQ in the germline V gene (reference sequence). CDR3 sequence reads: CSSSYSAGGRPDEQYF. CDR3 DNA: TGTTCCAGCAGCTATTCCGCGGGGGGGCGGCCGGACGAGCAGTACTTC.

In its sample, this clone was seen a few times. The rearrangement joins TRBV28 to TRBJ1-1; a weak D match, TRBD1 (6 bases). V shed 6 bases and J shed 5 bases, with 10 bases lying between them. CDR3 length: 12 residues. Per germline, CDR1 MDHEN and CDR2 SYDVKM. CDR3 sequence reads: CASRTGGTEAFF. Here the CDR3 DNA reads TGTGCCAGCAGGACAGGAGGAACTGAAGCTTTCTTT.

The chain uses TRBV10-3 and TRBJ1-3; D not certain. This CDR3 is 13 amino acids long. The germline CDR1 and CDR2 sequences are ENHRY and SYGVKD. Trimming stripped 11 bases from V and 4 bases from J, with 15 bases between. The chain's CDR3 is CAVEAPSGNTIYF. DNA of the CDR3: TGTGCCGTAGAGGCTCCCTCCGGAAACACCATATATTTT.

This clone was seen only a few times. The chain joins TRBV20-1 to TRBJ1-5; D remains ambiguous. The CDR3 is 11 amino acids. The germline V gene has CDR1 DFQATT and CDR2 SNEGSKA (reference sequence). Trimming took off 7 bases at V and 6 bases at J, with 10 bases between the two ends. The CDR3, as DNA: TGCAGTGGATCTGAGGCTCAGCCCCAGCATTTT. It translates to CSGSEAQPQHF.

The CDR3 DNA reads as TGTGCCAGCAGCAGGACAGGGGGAGATCAGCCCCAGCATTTT. Translation: CASSRTGGDQPQHF. This chain links TRBV6-1 with TRBJ1-5; the match to TRBD1 covers 10 bases. This CDR3 comprises 14 residues. Germline V gene data show CDR1 as MNHNS and CDR2 as SASEGT. J was trimmed by 5 bases and V by 6 bases; bases with no gene match: 4.

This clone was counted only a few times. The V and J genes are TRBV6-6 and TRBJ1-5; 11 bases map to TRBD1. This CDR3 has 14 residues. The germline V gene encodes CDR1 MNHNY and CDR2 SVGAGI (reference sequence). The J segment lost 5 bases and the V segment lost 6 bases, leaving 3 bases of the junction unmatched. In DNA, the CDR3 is TGTGCCAGCAGCCGGACAGGGGGCGATCAGCCCCAGCATTTT. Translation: CASSRTGGDQPQHF.

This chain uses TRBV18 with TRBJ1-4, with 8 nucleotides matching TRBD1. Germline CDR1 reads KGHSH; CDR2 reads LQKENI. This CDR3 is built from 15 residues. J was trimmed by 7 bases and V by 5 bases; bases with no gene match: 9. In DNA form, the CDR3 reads TGTGCCAGCTCATCGCCGACAGGGGCGTCTGAAAAACTGTTTTTT. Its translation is CASSSPTGASEKLFF.

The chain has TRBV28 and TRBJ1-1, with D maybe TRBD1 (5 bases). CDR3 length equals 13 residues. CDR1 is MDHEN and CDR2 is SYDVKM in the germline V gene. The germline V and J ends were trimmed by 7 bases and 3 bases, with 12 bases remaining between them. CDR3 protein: CASISRAYTEAFF. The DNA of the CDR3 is TGTGCCAGCATTTCCAGGGCTTACACTGAAGCTTTCTTT.

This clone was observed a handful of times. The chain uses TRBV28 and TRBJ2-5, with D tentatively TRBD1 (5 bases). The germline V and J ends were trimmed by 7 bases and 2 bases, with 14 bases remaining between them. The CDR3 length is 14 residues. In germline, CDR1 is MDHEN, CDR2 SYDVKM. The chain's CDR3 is CASTNQGRQETQYF. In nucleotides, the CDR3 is TGTGCCAGCACCAACCAGGGCAGACAAGAGACCCAGTACTTC. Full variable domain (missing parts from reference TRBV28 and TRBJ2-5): DVKVTQSSRYLVKRTGEKVFLECVQDMDHENMFWYRQDPGLGLRLIYFSYDVKMKEKGDIPEGYSVSREKKERFSLILESASTNQTSMYLCASTNQGRQETQYFGPGTRLLVL.

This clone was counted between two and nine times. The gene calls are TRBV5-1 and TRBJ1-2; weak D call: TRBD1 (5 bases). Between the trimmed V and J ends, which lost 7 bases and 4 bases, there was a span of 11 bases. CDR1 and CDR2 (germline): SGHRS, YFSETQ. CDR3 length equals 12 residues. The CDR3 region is CASGPDSYGYTF. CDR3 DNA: TGCGCCAGCGGACCAGACAGCTATGGCTACACCTTC.

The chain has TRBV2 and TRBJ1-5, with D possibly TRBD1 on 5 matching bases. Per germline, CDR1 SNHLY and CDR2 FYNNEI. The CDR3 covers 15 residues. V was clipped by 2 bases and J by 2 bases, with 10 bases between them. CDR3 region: CASSEQGFGNQPQHF. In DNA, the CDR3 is TGTGCCAGCAGTGAACAGGGTTTCGGCAATCAGCCCCAGCATTTT.

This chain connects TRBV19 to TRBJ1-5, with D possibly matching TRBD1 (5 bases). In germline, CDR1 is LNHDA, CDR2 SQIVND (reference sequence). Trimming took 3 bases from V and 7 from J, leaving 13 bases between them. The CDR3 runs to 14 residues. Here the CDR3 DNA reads TGTGCCAGTAGTATTACCGGACAAAACCAGCCCCAGCATTTT. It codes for CASSITGQNQPQHF.

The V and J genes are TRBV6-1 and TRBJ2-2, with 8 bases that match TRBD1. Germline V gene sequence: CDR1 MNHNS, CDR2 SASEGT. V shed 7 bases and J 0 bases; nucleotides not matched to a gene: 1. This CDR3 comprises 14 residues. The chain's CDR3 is CASTDRANTGELFF. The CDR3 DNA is TGTGCCAGCACGGACAGGGCGAACACCGGGGAGCTGTTTTTT.

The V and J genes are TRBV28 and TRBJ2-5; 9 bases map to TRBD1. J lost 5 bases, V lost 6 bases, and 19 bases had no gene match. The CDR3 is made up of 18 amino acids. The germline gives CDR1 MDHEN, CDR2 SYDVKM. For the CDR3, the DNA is TGTGCCAGCAGCTACTCCAATAACAGGGGGCGGGCGGGGGAGACCCAGTACTTC. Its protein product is CASSYSNNRGRAGETQYF.

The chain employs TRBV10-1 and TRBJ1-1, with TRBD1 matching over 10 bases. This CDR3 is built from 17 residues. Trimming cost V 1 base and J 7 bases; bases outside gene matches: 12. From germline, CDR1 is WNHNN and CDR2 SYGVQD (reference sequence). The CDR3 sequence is CASSEFNPGTGVIEAFF. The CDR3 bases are TGCGCCAGCAGTGAGTTTAACCCCGGGACAGGGGTGATTGAAGCTTTCTTT.

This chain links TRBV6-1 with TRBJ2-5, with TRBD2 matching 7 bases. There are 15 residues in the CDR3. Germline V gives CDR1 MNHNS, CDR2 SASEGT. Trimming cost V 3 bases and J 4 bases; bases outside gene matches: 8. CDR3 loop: CASSDPTSVRETQYF. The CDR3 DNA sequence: TGTGCCAGCAGTGACCCTACTAGCGTCAGAGAGACCCAGTACTTC.

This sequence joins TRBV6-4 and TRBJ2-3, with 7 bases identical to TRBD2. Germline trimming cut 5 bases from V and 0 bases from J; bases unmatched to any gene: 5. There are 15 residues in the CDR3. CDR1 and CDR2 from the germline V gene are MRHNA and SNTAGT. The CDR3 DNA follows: TGTGCCAGCAGTCAACTAGCGACTAGCACAGATACGCAGTATTTT. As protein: CASSQLATSTDTQYF.

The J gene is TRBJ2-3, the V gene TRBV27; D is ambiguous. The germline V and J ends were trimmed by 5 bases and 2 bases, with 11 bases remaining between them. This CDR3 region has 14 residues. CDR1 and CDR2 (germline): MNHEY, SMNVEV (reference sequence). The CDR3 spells CASSAWRDTDTQYF. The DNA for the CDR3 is TGTGCCAGCAGTGCTTGGAGAGACACAGATACGCAGTATTTT.

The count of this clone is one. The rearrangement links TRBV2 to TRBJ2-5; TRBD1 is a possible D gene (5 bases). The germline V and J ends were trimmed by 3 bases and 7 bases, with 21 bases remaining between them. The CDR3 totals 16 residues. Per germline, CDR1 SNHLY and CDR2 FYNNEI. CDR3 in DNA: TGTGCCAGCAGTGACGAGGACACTTTCCGCGGTGGGACCCAGTACTTC. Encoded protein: CASSDEDTFRGGTQYF. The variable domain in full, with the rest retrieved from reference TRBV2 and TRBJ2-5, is EPEVTQTPSHQVTQMGQEVILRCVPISNHLYFYWYRQILGQKVEFLVSFYNNEISEKSEIFDDQFSVERPDGSNFTLKIRSTKLEDSAMYFCASSDEDTFRGGTQYFGPGTRLLVL.